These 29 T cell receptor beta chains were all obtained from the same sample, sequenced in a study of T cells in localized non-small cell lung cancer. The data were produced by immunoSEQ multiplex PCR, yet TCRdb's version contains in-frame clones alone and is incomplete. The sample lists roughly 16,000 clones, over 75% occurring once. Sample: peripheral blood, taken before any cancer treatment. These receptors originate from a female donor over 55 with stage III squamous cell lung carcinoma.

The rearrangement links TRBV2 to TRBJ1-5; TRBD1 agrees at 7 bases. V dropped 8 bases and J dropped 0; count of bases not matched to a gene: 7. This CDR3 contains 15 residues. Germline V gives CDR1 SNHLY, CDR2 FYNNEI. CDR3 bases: TGTGCCAGCGGGACAGTTACTGATAGCAATCAGCCCCAGCATTTT. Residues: CASGTVTDSNQPQHF.

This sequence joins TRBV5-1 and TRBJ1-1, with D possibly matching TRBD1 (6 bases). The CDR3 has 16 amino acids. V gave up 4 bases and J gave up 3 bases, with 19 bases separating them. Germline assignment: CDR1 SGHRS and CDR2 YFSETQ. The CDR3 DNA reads TGCGCCAGCAGCGGACGGACAGCCAATGGGGACACTGAAGCTTTCTTT. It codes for CASSGRTANGDTEAFF.

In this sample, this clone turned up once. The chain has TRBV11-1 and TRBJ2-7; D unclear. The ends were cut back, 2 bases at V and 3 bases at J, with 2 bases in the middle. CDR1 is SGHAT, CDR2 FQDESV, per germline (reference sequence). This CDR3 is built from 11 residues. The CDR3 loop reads CASSLNYEQYF. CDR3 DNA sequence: TGTGCCAGCAGCTTAAACTACGAGCAGTACTTC.

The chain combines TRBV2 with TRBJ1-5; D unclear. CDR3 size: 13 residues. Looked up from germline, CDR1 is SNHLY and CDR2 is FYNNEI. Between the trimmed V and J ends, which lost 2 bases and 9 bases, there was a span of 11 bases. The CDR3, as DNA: TGTGCCAGCAGTGAATCAGCCGAGGGGCCCCAGCATTTT. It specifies CASSESAEGPQHF.

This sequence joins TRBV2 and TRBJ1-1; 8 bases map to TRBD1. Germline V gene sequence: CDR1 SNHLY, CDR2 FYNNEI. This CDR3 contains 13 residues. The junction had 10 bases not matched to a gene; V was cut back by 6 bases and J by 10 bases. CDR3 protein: CASSLMTGDPAFF. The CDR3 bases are TGTGCCAGCAGCCTCATGACAGGGGACCCAGCTTTCTTT.

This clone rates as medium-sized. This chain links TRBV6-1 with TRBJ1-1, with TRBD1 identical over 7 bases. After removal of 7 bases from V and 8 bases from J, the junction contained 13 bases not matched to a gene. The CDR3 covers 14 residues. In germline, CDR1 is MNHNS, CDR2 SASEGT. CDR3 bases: TGTGCCAGCAATCCGCCGACTGAGACAGGGGAAGCTTTCTTT. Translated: CASNPPTETGEAFF.

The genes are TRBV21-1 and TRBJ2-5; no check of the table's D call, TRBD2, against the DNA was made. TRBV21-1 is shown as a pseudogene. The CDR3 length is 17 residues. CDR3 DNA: TGTCCCCCTAGCGGGGATTTTAGAATACGGGGACAAGAGACCCAGTACTTC. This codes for CPPSGDFRIRGQETQYF.

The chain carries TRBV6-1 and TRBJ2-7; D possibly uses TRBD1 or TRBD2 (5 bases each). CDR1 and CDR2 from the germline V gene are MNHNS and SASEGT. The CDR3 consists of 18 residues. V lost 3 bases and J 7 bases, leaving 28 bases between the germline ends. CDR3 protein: CASSESRVRGRVSREQYF. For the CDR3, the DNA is TGTGCCAGCAGTGAGTCGAGAGTGAGGGGCAGGGTCTCGAGGGAGCAGTACTTC.

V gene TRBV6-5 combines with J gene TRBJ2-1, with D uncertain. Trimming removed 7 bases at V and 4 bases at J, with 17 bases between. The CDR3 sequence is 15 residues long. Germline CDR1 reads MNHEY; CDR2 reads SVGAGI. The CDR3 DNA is TGTGCCAGCAAAGTCGGCTACCCTCCTTACAATGAGCAGTTCTTC. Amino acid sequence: CASKVGYPPYNEQFF.

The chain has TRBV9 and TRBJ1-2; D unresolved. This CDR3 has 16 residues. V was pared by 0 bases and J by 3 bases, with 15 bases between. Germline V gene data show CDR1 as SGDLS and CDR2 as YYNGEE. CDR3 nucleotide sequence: TGTGCCAGCAGCGTAGGTGACTCGAGGGCCCACTATGGCTACACCTTC. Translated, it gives CASSVGDSRAHYGYTF.

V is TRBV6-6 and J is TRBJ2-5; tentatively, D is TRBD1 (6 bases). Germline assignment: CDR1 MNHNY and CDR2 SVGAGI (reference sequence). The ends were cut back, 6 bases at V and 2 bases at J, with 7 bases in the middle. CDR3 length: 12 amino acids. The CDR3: CASSGQQETQYF. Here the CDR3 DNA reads TGTGCCAGCAGCGGACAGCAAGAGACCCAGTACTTC.

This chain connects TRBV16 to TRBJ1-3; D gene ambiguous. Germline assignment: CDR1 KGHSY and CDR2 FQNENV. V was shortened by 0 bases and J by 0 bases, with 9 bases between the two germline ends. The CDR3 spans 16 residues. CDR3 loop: CASSQSYGYSGNTIYF. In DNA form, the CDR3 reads TGTGCCAGCAGCCAATCTTACGGGTACTCTGGAAACACCATATATTTT.

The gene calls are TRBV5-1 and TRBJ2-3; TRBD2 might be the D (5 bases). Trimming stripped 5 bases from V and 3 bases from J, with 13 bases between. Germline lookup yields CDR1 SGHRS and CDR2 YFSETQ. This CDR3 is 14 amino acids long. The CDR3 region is CASSEVGRTDTQYF. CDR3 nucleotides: TGCGCCAGCAGTGAGGTAGGGAGAACAGATACGCAGTATTTT.

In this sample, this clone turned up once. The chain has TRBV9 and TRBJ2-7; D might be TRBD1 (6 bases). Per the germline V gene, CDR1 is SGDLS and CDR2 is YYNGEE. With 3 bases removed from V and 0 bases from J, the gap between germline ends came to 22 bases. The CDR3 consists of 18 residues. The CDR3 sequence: CASSDPRTGTSSSYEQYF. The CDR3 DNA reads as TGTGCCAGCAGCGATCCGAGGACCGGGACAAGTTCCTCCTACGAGCAGTACTTC.

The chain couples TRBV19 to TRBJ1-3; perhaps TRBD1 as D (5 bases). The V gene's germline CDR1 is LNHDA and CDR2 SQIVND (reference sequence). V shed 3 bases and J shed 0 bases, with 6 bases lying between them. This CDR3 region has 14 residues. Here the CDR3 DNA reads TGTGCCAGTAGTATCGGGGGCTCTGGAAACACCATATATTTT. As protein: CASSIGGSGNTIYF.

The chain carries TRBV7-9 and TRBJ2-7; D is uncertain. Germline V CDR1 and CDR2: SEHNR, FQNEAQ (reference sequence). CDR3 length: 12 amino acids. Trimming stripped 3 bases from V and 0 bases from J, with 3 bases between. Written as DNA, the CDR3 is TGTGCCAGCAGCTTCAGCTCCTACGAGCAGTACTTC. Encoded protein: CASSFSSYEQYF.

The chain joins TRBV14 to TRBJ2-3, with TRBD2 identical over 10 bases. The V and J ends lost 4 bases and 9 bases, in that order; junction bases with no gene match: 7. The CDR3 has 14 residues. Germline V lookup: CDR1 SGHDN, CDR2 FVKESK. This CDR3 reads CASSPILAGATQYF. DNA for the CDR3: TGTGCCAGCAGCCCCATCCTAGCGGGAGCGACGCAGTATTTT.

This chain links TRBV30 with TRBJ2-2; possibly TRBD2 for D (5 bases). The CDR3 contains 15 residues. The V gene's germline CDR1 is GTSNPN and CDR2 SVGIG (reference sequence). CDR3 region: CAGLLQDQRVGELFF. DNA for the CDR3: TGTGCTGGACTTCTGCAGGACCAAAGGGTCGGGGAGCTGTTTTTT.

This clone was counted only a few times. The CDR3 is CATSRGLAGETQYF. The CDR3 DNA follows: TGTGCCACCAGCAGAGGACTAGCGGGAGAGACCCAGTACTTC. The rearrangement joins TRBV15 to TRBJ2-5; the match to TRBD2 covers 10 bases. Germline values: CDR1 LNHNV, CDR2 YYDKDF (reference sequence). The CDR3 runs 14 residues. Trimming cost V 1 base and J 4 bases; bases outside gene matches: 0.

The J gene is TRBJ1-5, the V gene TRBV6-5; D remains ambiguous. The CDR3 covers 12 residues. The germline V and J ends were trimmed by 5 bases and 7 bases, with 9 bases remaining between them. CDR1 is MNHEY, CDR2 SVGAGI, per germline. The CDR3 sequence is CASSQTAQPQHF. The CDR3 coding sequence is TGTGCCAGCAGTCAGACGGCGCAGCCCCAGCATTTT.

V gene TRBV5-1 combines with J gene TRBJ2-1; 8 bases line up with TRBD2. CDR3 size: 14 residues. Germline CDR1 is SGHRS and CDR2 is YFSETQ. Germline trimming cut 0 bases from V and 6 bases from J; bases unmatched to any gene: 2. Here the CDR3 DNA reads TGCGCCAGCAGCTTGGGCGGGGGGCCCAATGAGCAGTTCTTC. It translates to CASSLGGGPNEQFF.

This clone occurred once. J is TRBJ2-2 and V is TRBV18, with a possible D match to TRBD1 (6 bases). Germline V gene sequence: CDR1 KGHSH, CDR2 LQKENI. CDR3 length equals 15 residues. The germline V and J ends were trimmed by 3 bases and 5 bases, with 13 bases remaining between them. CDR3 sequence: CASSPRTDGTGELFF. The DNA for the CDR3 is TGTGCCAGCTCACCTCGGACAGATGGTACCGGGGAGCTGTTTTTT.

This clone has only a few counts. DNA of the CDR3: TGCGCCAGCAGCTTGGATAGCGGGAGGACTCGTCAAGGTGTAGCTTTCTTT. This encodes CASSLDSGRTRQGVAFF. V and J are TRBV5-1 and TRBJ1-1, with no clear D. The germline V gene encodes CDR1 SGHRS and CDR2 YFSETQ. This CDR3 is 17 amino acids long. V lost 0 bases, J lost 10 bases, and 25 bases lay in between.

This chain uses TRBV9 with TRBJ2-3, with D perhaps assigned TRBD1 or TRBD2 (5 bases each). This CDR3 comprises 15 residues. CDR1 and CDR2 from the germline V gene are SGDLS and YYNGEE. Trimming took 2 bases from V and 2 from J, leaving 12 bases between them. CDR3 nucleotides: TGTGCCAGCAGCGTGGGGGTATTACACACAGATACGCAGTATTTT. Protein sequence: CASSVGVLHTDTQYF.

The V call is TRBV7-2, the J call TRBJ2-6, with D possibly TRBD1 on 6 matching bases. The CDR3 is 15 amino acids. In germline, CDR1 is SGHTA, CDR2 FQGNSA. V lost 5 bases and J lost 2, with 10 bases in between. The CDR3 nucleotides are TGTGCCAGCAGCGGTACAGGGCCTGGGGCCAACGTCCTGACTTTC. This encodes CASSGTGPGANVLTF. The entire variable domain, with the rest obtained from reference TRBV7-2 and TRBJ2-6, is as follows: GAGVSQSPSNKVTEKGKDVELRCDPISGHTALYWYRQSLGQGLEFLIYFQGNSAPDKSGLPSDRFSAERTGGSVSTLTIQRTQQEDSAVYLCASSGTGPGANVLTFGAGSRLTVL.

The CDR3 DNA reads as TGTGCCAGCAGTTTATCCCGACAGGGCGGCGAGCAGTACTTC. Translation: CASSLSRQGGEQYF. The chain has TRBV27 and TRBJ2-7, with 7 bases fitting TRBD1. V dropped 0 bases and J dropped 6; count of bases not matched to a gene: 5. CDR3 length: 14 residues. Germline V gene sequence: CDR1 MNHEY, CDR2 SMNVEV (reference sequence).

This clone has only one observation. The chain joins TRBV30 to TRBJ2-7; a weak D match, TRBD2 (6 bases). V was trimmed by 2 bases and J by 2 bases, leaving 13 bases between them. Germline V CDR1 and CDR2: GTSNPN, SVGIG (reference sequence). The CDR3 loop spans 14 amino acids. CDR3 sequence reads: CAWSNPGGTYEQYF. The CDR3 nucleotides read TGTGCCTGGAGTAACCCCGGGGGAACCTACGAGCAGTACTTC.

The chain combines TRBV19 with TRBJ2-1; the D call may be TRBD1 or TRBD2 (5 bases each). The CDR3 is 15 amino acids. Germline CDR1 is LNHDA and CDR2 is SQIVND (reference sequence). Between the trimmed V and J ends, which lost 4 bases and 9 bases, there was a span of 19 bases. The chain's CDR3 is CASSKGPRTGREQFF. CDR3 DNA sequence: TGTGCCAGTAGTAAGGGCCCGAGGACGGGGCGTGAGCAGTTCTTC.

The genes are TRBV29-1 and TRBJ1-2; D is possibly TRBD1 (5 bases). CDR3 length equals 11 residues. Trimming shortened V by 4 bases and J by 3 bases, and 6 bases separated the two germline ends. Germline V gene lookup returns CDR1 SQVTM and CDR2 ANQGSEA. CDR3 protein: CSVGGDYGYTF. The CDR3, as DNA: TGCAGCGTTGGAGGGGACTATGGCTACACCTTC.